The subject of this entry is one T cell receptor (beta chain). With 0 bases removed from V and 8 bases from J, the gap between germline ends came to 16 bases. From germline, CDR1 is LGHNA and CDR2 YNFKEQ. This CDR3 has 15 residues. The data derive from a study of T cell responses to AZD1222 COVID-19 vaccine. The data were produced by immunoSEQ multiplex PCR, yet TCRdb's version contains in-frame clones alone and is incomplete. Found here are fewer than 200,000 clones, 88% of them singletons; the top ten hold roughly 4%. The sequences come from peripheral blood, collected 28 days after the second AZD1222 dose. This TCR derives from an adult who received the AZD1222 COVID-19 vaccine. The chain combines TRBV4-2 with TRBJ1-2; D call uncertain. The CDR3 DNA reads TGTGCCAGCAGCCAAGAGGCCAGCCCTTTCGGGGGCTACACCTTC. Translation: CASSQEASPFGGYTF.